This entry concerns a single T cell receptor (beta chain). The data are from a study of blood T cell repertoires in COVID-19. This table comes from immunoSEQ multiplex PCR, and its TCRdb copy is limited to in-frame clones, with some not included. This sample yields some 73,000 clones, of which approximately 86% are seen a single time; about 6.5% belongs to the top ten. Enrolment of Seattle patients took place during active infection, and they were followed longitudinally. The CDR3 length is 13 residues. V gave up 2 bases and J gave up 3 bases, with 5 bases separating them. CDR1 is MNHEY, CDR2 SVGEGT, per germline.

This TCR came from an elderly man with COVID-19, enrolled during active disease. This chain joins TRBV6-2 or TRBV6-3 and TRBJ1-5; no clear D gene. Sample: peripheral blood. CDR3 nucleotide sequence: TGTGCCAGCAGTTACAGCGCCAATCAGCCCCAGCATTTT. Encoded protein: CASSYSANQPQHF.